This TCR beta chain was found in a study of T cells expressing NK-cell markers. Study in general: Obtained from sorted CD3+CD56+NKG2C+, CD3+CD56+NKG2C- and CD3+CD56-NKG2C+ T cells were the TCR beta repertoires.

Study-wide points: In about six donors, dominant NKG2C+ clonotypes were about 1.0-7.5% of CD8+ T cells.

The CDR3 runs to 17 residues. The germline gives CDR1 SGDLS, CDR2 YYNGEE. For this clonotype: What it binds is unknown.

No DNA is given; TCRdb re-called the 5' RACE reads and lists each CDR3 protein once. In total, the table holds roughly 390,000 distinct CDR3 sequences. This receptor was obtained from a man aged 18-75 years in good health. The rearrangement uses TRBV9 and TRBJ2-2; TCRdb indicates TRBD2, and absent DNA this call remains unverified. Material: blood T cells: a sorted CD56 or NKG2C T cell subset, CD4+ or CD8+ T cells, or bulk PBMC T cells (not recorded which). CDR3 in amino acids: CASSARTSEENTGELFF.